The rows below give T cell receptor beta chains drawn from one sample of a study of cytomegalovirus exposure and HLA in healthy donors. Assay: immunoSEQ multiplex PCR; the TCRdb copy retains only in-frame clones and omits some. This table has about 130,000 clones, roughly four fifths appearing once. Sample: PBMCs. These receptors were taken from a male donor in good health and CMV-seropositive. CDR3s include the opening cysteine and the closing phenylalanine or tryptophan. D genes are given only for firm matches. Clone sizes are given selectively: once, few, many, or a class where the clone is expanded.

d_call: .
j_call: TRBJ2-1
clone_size: .
cdr3_length: 15
v_call: TRBV10-2
cdr3_nt: TGCGCCAGCAGTCAACAGGGTGCGGGGGACAATGAGCAGTTCTTC
cdr3_aa: CASSQQGAGDNEQFF

d_call: .
j_call: TRBJ2-7
clone_size: few
cdr3_length: 14
v_call: TRBV14
cdr3_nt: TGTGCCAGCAGCCCGAACTTCGTTTCCTACGAGCAGTACTTC
cdr3_aa: CASSPNFVSYEQYF

d_call: .
j_call: TRBJ2-7
clone_size: few
cdr3_length: 15
v_call: TRBV9
cdr3_nt: TGTGCCAGCAGCGTAGGCTCGGGGTCAACGGTCGAGCAGTACTTC
cdr3_aa: CASSVGSGSTVEQYF

d_call: .
j_call: TRBJ2-4
clone_size: .
cdr3_length: 16
v_call: TRBV7-2
cdr3_nt: TGTGCCAGCAGCTTAGTGGAACAGACAGCCAAAAACATTCAGTACTTC
cdr3_aa: CASSLVEQTAKNIQYF

d_call: TRBD1
j_call: TRBJ2-4
clone_size: .
cdr3_length: 21
v_call: TRBV9
cdr3_nt: TGTGCCAGCAGCGTAGACCGGGGGGGGACAGGGGGTATACTAGCCAAAAACATTCAGTACTTC
cdr3_aa: CASSVDRGGTGGILAKNIQYF

d_call: TRBD1
j_call: TRBJ1-2
clone_size: .
cdr3_length: 13
v_call: TRBV2
cdr3_nt: TGTGCCAGCCTACCCGGGACAGGAGGTGGCTACACCTTC
cdr3_aa: CASLPGTGGGYTF

d_call: TRBD1
j_call: TRBJ2-7
clone_size: .
cdr3_length: 16
v_call: TRBV7-8
cdr3_nt: TGTGCCAGCAGCAACCCCGGGACAGGGGGCGCGTACGAGCAGTACTTC
cdr3_aa: CASSNPGTGGAYEQYF

d_call: .
j_call: TRBJ2-5
clone_size: .
cdr3_length: 15
v_call: TRBV28
cdr3_nt: TGTGCCAGCAGTTCCGGGGGTGTTGGCGGAGAGACCCAGTACTTC
cdr3_aa: CASSSGGVGGETQYF

d_call: .
j_call: TRBJ1-2
clone_size: .
cdr3_length: 15
v_call: TRBV15
cdr3_nt: TGTGCCACCAGCAGCTACTCCGACAGCCACTATGGCTACACCTTC
cdr3_aa: CATSSYSDSHYGYTF

d_call: .
j_call: TRBJ2-1
clone_size: .
cdr3_length: 16
v_call: TRBV27
cdr3_nt: TGTGCCAGCAGTTTATTTTCTATTTCTCCGAACAATGAGCAGTTCTTC
cdr3_aa: CASSLFSISPNNEQFF

d_call: .
j_call: TRBJ1-1
clone_size: .
cdr3_length: 13
v_call: TRBV4-1
cdr3_nt: TGCGCCAGCAGCCAAGATCCTGACACTGAAGCTTTCTTT
cdr3_aa: CASSQDPDTEAFF

d_call: .
j_call: TRBJ2-7
clone_size: .
cdr3_length: 15
v_call: TRBV7-6
cdr3_nt: TGTGCCAGCAGCTTCGGCCGGGACTCGTCCTACGAGCAGTACTTC
cdr3_aa: CASSFGRDSSYEQYF

d_call: .
j_call: TRBJ1-2
clone_size: .
cdr3_length: 15
v_call: TRBV28
cdr3_nt: TGTGCCAGCATCAAAGGGCAGGGGACTAACTATGGCTACACCTTC
cdr3_aa: CASIKGQGTNYGYTF

d_call: TRBD2
j_call: TRBJ2-1
clone_size: once
cdr3_length: 12
v_call: TRBV30
cdr3_nt: TGTGCCTCGGGACTAGCCTACAATGAGCAGTTCTTC
cdr3_aa: CASGLAYNEQFF

d_call: TRBD2
j_call: TRBJ2-7
clone_size: .
cdr3_length: 13
v_call: TRBV27
cdr3_nt: TGTGCCAGCGGGACTAGCCTATTATACGAGCAGTACTTC
cdr3_aa: CASGTSLLYEQYF

d_call: TRBD1
j_call: TRBJ1-1
clone_size: few
cdr3_length: 13
v_call: TRBV29-1
cdr3_nt: TGCAGCGTTCCTGGACAGGGATACACTGAAGCTTTCTTT
cdr3_aa: CSVPGQGYTEAFF

d_call: TRBD2
j_call: TRBJ2-1
clone_size: .
cdr3_length: 14
v_call: TRBV28
cdr3_nt: TGTGCCAGCGTCCGGGGGGTGGGGTACAATGAGCAGTTCTTC
cdr3_aa: CASVRGVGYNEQFF

d_call: .
j_call: TRBJ1-1
clone_size: .
cdr3_length: 15
v_call: TRBV6-5
cdr3_nt: TGTGCCAGCAGTTACAGTATTAGAGCGAACACTGAAGCTTTCTTT
cdr3_aa: CASSYSIRANTEAFF

d_call: TRBD1
j_call: TRBJ2-1
clone_size: .
cdr3_length: 16
v_call: TRBV7-2
cdr3_nt: TGTGCCAGCAGCCCATCGGGACAGGACGGCAGCGATGAGCAGTTCTTC
cdr3_aa: CASSPSGQDGSDEQFF

d_call: .
j_call: TRBJ1-5
clone_size: .
cdr3_length: 13
v_call: TRBV4-1
cdr3_nt: TGCGCCAGCAGCCAAGGTGAGCGGCAGCCCCAGCATTTT
cdr3_aa: CASSQGERQPQHF

d_call: TRBD1
j_call: TRBJ2-7
clone_size: .
cdr3_length: 14
v_call: TRBV2
cdr3_nt: TGTGCCAGCAGGGCCGGGACAGTCCTTTACGAGCAGTACTTC
cdr3_aa: CASRAGTVLYEQYF

d_call: TRBD1
j_call: TRBJ1-1
clone_size: .
cdr3_length: 15
v_call: TRBV10-3
cdr3_nt: TGTGCCATCAGTGAGTTAGGGACAGGGGACACTGAAGCTTTCTTT
cdr3_aa: CAISELGTGDTEAFF

d_call: TRBD2
j_call: TRBJ2-1
clone_size: .
cdr3_length: 14
v_call: TRBV19
cdr3_nt: TGTGCCAGTAGACTAGCGGGAGTCGGCTATGAGCAGTTCTTC
cdr3_aa: CASRLAGVGYEQFF

d_call: TRBD1
j_call: TRBJ1-5
clone_size: .
cdr3_length: 16
v_call: TRBV27
cdr3_nt: TGTGCCAGCAGCTTGACAGGGGCGTTTGACAATCAGCCCCAGCATTTT
cdr3_aa: CASSLTGAFDNQPQHF

d_call: .
j_call: TRBJ2-1
clone_size: .
cdr3_length: 17
v_call: TRBV7-9
cdr3_nt: TGTGCCAGCAGCGCCGCCCGGACCTCTCAGGGCTACAATGAGCAGTTCTTC
cdr3_aa: CASSAARTSQGYNEQFF

d_call: .
j_call: TRBJ1-1
clone_size: once
cdr3_length: 13
v_call: TRBV7-9
cdr3_nt: TGTGCCAGCAGCCAGTCAGGGATGGCTGAAGCTTTCTTT
cdr3_aa: CASSQSGMAEAFF

d_call: TRBD2
j_call: TRBJ2-5
clone_size: .
cdr3_length: 16
v_call: TRBV5-4
cdr3_nt: TGTGCCAGCAGCTTGGGACTAGCGGGAGGGCAAGAGACCCAGTACTTC
cdr3_aa: CASSLGLAGGQETQYF

d_call: .
j_call: TRBJ1-1
clone_size: few
cdr3_length: 13
v_call: TRBV7-8
cdr3_nt: TGTGCCAGCAGCGGCCTAACGGGGACTGAAGCTTTCTTT
cdr3_aa: CASSGLTGTEAFF

d_call: TRBD2
j_call: TRBJ2-1
clone_size: few
cdr3_length: 17
v_call: TRBV27
cdr3_nt: TGTGCCAGCAGTTTATACGGCGGGAGGGCCTTGCGTAATGAGCAGTTCTTC
cdr3_aa: CASSLYGGRALRNEQFF

d_call: TRBD2
j_call: TRBJ2-5
clone_size: .
cdr3_length: 14
v_call: TRBV11-3
cdr3_nt: TGTGCCAGCAGCCTTAGCGGGAGAGGGGAGACCCAGTACTTC
cdr3_aa: CASSLSGRGETQYF

d_call: .
j_call: TRBJ2-3
clone_size: .
cdr3_length: 14
v_call: TRBV7-3
cdr3_nt: TGTGCCAGCAGCTTAACCGGTAGCGCAGATACGCAGTATTTT
cdr3_aa: CASSLTGSADTQYF

d_call: TRBD1
j_call: TRBJ2-7
clone_size: .
cdr3_length: 15
v_call: TRBV4-3
cdr3_nt: TGCGCCAGCAGCCAAGAGGGACAGGGACTCTACGAGCAGTACTTC
cdr3_aa: CASSQEGQGLYEQYF